This T cell receptor (beta chain) came from a study of blood T cell repertoires in COVID-19. Study-level background: Donors in the United States, Italy and Spain gave samples during acute or convalescent COVID-19. The cDNA or gDNA used as material had been derived from T cells, B-cell-depleted T cells, or PBMCs.

Study processing details: Nucleated cell number was recorded as an estimate derived from reference gene primer amplification. TCRdb's copy holds only in-frame clones and misses some; the assay was immunoSEQ multiplex PCR. V and J calls and clone size are as listed in that table; D and trimming were resolved from the DNA. The table includes some 210,000 clones, more than 75% detected once. The sample taken for sequencing was peripheral blood. This receptor was taken from a woman between 40 and 55 years old with acute or convalescent COVID-19.

The CDR3 spells CASSIGRGTGELFF. CDR3 sequence (DNA): TGTGCCAGTAGTATAGGCAGGGGCACCGGGGAGCTGTTTTTT. The gene calls are TRBV19 and TRBJ2-2; TRBD1 might be the D (6 bases). Looked up from germline, CDR1 is LNHDA and CDR2 is SQIVND (reference sequence). The CDR3 length is 14 residues. Trimming took 1 base from V and 4 from J, leaving 7 bases between them.